Below, 2 T cell receptor beta chains from the same sample are listed, as sequenced in a study of CD8 T cells in ankylosing spondylitis. TCRdb re-called the 5' RACE reads with MiXCR, one entry per CDR3 protein. The sample records around 210,000 distinct CDR3 sequences, under 8.5% being singletons. Sequencing was carried out using blood, either unsorted or a sorted T cell fraction (not recorded which). The receptors come from a female donor with ankylosing spondylitis or in good health (not recorded which).

The sample holds many counts of this clonotype. This chain links TRBV19 with TRBJ2-1, with 8 bases matching TRBD2. V lost 8 bases to trimming and J lost 8 bases; unmatched junction nucleotides: 11. The CDR3 contains 14 residues. Germline-derived CDR1 and CDR2 are LNHDA and SQIVND (reference sequence). CDR3 residues: CASSRLARGDEQFF. CDR3 bases: TGTGCCAGTTCAAGACTAGCGAGGGGGGATGAGCAGTTCTTC.

This clonotype has at least ten counts. The CDR3 region is CSADDRVGQPQHF. In nucleotides, the CDR3 is TGCAGTGCTGACGACAGGGTAGGCCAGCCCCAGCATTTT. The genes are TRBV20-1 and TRBJ1-5, with 7 bases aligning to TRBD1. This CDR3 spans 13 amino acids. With V trimmed by 5 bases and J by 7 bases, 8 bases remained unmatched. The germline V gene encodes CDR1 DFQATT and CDR2 SNEGSKA (reference sequence).